This T cell receptor (beta chain) was obtained from a study of technical replicates of blood from a few donors. Germline V gives CDR1 MDHEN, CDR2 SYDVKM. CDR3 length: 15 residues. The ends lost 5 bases at V and 6 bases at J; junction bases unmatched: 8. This table comes from immunoSEQ multiplex PCR, and its TCRdb copy is limited to in-frame clones, with some not included. This sample has roughly 100,000 clones, with 95% to 97% found just once. Sequencing was done on a sample of T cells isolated from PBMCs. This sequence joins TRBV28 and TRBJ1-5, with TRBD1 identical over 9 bases. This TCR was sampled from a human donor in good health. Here the CDR3 reads CASSRTGGRSQPQHF. DNA for the CDR3: TGTGCCAGCAGTCGAACAGGGGGCAGGTCTCAGCCCCAGCATTTT.